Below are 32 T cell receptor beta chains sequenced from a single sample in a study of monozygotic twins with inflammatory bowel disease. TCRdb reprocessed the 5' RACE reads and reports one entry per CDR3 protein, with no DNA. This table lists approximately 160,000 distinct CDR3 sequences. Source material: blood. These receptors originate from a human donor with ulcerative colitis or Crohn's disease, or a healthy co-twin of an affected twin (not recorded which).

CDR3 protein: CASSPWGVSGELFF. V usage is TRBV5-5 and J usage is TRBJ2-2; the D call from TCRdb, TRBD1, cannot be confirmed without DNA. Germline lookup yields CDR1 SGHKS and CDR2 YYEKEE (reference sequence). The CDR3 runs to 14 residues.

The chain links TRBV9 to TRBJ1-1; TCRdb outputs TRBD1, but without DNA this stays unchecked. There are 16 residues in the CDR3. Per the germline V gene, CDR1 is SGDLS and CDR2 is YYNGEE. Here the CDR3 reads CASSGGQGTTNTEAFF.

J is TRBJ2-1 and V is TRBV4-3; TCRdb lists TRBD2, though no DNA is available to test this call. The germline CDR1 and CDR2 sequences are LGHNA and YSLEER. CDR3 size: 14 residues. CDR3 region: CASARTSGYNEQFF.

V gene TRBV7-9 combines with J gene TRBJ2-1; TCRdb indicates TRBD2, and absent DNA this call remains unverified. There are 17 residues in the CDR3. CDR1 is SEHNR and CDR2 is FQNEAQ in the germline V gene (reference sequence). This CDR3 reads CASSLGGLAGAYNEQFF.

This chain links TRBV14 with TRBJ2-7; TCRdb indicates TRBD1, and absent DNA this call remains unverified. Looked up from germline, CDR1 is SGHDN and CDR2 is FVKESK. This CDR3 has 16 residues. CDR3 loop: CASSHPGHHFSYEQYF.

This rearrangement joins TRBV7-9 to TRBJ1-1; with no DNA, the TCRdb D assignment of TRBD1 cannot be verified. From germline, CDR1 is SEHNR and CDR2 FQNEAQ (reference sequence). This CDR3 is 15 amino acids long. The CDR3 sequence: CASSAQGAGNTEAFF.

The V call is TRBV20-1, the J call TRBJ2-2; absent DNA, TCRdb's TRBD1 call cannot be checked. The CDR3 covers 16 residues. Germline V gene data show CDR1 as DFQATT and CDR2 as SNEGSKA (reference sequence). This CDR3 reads CSANRGWTRDTGELFF.

CDR3 amino acids: CASSIVGTDAFF. This chain links TRBV14 with TRBJ1-1. Germline loops: CDR1 SGHDN, CDR2 FVKESK. This CDR3 is built from 12 residues. The whole variable domain, filled in from reference TRBV14 and TRBJ1-1, reads EAGVTQFPSHSVIEKGQTVTLRCDPISGHDNLYWYRRVMGKEIKFLLHFVKESKQDESGMPNNRFLAERTGGTYSTLKVQPAELEDSGVYFCASSIVGTDAFFGQGTRLTVV.

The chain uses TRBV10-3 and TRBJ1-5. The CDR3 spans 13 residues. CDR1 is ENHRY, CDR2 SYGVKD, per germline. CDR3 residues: CAIAAGVGQPQHF.

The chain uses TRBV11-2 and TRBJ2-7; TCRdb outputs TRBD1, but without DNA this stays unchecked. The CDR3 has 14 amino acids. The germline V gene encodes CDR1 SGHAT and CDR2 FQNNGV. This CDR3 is CASSGITGTYEQYF.

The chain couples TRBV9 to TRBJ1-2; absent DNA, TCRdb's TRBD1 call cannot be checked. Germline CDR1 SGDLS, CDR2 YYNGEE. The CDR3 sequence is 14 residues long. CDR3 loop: CASSGAGGQNGYTF.

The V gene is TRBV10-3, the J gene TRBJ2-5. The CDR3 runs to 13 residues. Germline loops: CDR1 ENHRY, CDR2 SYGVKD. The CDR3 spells CAISESTVETQYF.

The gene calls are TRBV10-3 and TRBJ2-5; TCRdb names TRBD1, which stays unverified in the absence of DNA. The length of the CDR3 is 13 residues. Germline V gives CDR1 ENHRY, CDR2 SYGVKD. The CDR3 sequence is CAIRLQGQETQYF.

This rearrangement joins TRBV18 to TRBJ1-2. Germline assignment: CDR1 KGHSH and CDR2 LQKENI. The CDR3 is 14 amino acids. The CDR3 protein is CASSPGTDLYGYTF.

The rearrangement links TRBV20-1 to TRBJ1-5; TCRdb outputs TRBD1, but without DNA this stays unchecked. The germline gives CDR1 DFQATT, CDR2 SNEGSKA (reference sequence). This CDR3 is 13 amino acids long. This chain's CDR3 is CSAHDRGEHPQHF.

The CDR3: CSARDLLGTEYEQYF. The chain employs TRBV20-1 and TRBJ2-7; TCRdb outputs TRBD1, but without DNA this stays unchecked. This CDR3 is built from 15 residues. Germline V gene lookup returns CDR1 DFQATT and CDR2 SNEGSKA (reference sequence).

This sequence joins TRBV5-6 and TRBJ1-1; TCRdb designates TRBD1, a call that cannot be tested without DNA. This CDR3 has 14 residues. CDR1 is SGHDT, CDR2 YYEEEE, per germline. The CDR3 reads CASSFSHTGAEAFF.

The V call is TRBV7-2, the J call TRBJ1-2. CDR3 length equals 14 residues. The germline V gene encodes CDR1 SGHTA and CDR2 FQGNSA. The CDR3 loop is CASSLMVSSAGYTF.

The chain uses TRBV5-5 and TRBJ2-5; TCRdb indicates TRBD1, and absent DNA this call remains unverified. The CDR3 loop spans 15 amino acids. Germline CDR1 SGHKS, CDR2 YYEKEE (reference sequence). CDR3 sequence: CASSPSPGTGETQYF.

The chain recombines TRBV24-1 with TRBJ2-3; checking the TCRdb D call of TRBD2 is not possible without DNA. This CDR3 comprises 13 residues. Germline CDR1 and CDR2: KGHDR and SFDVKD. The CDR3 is CATGLAATDTQYF.

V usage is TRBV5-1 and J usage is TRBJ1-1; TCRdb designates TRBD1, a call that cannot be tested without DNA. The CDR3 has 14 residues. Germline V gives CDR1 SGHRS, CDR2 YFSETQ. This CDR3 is CASSLRRGETEAFF.

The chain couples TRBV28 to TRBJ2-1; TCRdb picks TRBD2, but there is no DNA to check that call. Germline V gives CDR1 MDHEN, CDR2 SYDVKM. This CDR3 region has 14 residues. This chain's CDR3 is CATLVAGGLNEQFF.

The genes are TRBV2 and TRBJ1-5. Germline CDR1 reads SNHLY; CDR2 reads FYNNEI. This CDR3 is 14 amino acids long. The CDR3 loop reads CASRGRYSNQPQHF.

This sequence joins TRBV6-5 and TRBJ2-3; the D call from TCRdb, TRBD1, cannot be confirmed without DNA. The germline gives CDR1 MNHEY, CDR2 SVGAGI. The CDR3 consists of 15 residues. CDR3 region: CASSYRAGGTDTQYF.

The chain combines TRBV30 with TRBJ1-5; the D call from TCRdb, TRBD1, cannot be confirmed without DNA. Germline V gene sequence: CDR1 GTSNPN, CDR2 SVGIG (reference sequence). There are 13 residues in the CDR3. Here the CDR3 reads CAWSRGSNQPQHF.

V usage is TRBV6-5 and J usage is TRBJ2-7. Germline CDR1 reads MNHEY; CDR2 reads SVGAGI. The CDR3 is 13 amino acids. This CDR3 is CASRMRLSYEQYF.

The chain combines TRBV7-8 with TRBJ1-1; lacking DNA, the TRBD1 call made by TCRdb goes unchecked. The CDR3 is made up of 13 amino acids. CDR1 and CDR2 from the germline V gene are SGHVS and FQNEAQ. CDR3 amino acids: CASSLIRDSEAFF.

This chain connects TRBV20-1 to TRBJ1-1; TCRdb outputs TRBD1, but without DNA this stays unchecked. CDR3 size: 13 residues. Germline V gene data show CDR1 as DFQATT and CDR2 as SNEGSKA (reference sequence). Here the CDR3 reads CSASLRGSGVAFF.

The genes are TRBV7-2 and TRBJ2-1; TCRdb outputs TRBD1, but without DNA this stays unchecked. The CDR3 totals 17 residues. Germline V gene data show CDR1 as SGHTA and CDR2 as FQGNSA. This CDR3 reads CASSYRTSGAHGVEQFF.

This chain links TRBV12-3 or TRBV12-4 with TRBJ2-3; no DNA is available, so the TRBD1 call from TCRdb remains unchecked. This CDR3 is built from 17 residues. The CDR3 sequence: CASSWGNTGDRTDTQYF.

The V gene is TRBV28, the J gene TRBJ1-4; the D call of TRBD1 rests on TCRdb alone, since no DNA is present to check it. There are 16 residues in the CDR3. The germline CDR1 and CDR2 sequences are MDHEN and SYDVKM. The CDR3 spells CASSFLDRATNEKLFF.

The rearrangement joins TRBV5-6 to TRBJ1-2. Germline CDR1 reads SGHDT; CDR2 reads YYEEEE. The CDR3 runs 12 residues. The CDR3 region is CASSLQNYGYTF.